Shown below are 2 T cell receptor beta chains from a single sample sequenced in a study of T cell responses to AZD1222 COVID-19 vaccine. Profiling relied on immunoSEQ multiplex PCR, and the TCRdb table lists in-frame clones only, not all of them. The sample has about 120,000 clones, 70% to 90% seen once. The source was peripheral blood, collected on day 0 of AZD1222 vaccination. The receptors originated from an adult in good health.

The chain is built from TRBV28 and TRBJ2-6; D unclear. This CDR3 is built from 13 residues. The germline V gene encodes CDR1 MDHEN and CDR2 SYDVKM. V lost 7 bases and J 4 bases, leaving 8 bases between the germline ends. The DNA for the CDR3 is TGTGCCAGCATGTTGTGGGGGGCCAACGTCCTGACTTTC. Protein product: CASMLWGANVLTF.

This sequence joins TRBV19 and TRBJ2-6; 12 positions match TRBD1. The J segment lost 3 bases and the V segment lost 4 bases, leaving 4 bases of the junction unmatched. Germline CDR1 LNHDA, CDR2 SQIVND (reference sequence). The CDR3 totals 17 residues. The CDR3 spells CASSKGQGAGGANVLTF. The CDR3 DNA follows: TGTGCCAGTAGTAAGGGACAGGGGGCAGGTGGGGCCAACGTCCTGACTTTC.